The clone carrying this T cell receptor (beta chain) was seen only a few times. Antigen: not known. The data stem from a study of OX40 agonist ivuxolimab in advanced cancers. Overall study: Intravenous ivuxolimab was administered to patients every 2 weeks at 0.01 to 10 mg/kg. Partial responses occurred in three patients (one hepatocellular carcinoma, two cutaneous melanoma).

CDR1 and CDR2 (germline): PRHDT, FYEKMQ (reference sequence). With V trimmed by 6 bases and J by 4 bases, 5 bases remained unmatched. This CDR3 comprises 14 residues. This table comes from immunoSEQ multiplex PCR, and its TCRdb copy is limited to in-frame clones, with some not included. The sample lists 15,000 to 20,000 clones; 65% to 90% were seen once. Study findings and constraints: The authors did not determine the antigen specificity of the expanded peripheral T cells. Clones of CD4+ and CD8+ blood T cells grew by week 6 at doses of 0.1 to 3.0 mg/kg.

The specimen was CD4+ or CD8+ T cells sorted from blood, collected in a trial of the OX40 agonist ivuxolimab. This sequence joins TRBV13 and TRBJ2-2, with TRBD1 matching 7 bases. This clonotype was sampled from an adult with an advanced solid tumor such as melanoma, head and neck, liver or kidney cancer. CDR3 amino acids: CASSSTGVTGELFF. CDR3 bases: TGTGCCAGCAGTTCTACAGGGGTCACCGGGGAGCTGTTTTTT.